Following are 29 T cell receptor beta chains from one sample sequenced in a study of human T cells and chemical hapten exposure. During construction of the library, unique molecular identifiers were attached to individual cDNA molecules for quantitative, reproducible TCR counting. MiXCR, applied by TCRdb to the reads, yields one record per CDR3 protein. The table has around 120,000 distinct CDR3 sequences, over 7% seen once. The authors extracted total RNA from unfractionated whole blood. The sequenced material came from whole blood. Source of these receptors: a human donor in good health. Some clones in this sample may be carry-over from other donors' samples.

The V call is TRBV18, the J call TRBJ2-1; D is ambiguous. CDR1 KGHSH and CDR2 LQKENI come from the germline V gene. The CDR3 consists of 12 residues. V was shortened by 6 bases and J by 5 bases, with 8 bases between the two germline ends. CDR3 DNA: TGTGCCAGCTCGCCAACCAACAATGAGCAGTTCTTC. It is translated as CASSPTNNEQFF. Looking up the rest from reference TRBV18 and TRBJ2-1 gives the full variable domain: NAGVMQNPRHLVRRRGQEARLRCSPMKGHSHVYWYRQLPEEGLKFMVYLQKENIIDESGMPKERFSAEFPKEGPSILRIQQVVRGDSAAYFCASSPTNNEQFFGPGTRLTVL.

This clonotype has more than one count but fewer than ten. This chain links TRBV18 with TRBJ1-5, with D hard to call. With 0 bases removed from V and 9 bases from J, the gap between germline ends came to 9 bases. There are 13 residues in the CDR3. Germline CDR1 reads KGHSH; CDR2 reads LQKENI. In DNA form, the CDR3 reads TGTGCCAGCTCACCACCGGGATTGTGGCCCCAGCATTTT. Its translation is CASSPPGLWPQHF.

Only a few counts were recorded for this clonotype. This chain joins TRBV6-2 or TRBV6-3 and TRBJ2-5, with a possible D match to TRBD2 (6 bases). The V gene's germline CDR1 is MNHEY and CDR2 SVGEGT. Trimming took 8 bases from V and 4 from J, leaving 14 bases between them. The length of the CDR3 is 13 residues. The CDR3 DNA sequence: TGTGCCAGCGCCCCAGCGGAGGGAGAGACCCAGTACTTC. This translates into CASAPAEGETQYF.

This chain uses TRBV6-2 or TRBV6-3 with TRBJ2-3, with TRBD1 matching 12 bases. Per the germline V gene, CDR1 is MNHEY and CDR2 is SVGEGT. V was pared by 6 bases and J by 5 bases, with 15 bases of the junction left unmatched. CDR3 length equals 18 residues. CDR3 amino acids: CASRAPLFRDRGQDTQYF. Here the CDR3 DNA reads TGTGCCAGCAGAGCTCCACTCTTCCGGGACAGGGGGCAAGATACGCAGTATTTT.

In its sample, this clonotype was seen many times. The genes are TRBV6-5 and TRBJ1-6, with 8 bases fitting TRBD1. V trimming: 7 bases; J trimming: 10 bases; junction bases outside the gene matches: 9. Germline V lookup: CDR1 MNHEY, CDR2 SVGAGI. This CDR3 contains 14 residues. The CDR3, as DNA: TGTGCCAGCACCCGACAGGGGTCTGACTCACCCCTCCACTTT. It codes for CASTRQGSDSPLHF.

This clonotype came up many times. CDR3 sequence (DNA): TGTGCCAGCAGCCCGTCAGCGGGAGGGCCTCTAGTCAATGAGCAGTTCTTC. Its translation is CASSPSAGGPLVNEQFF. The rearrangement uses TRBV7-8 and TRBJ2-1, with 10 bases fitting TRBD2. Per the germline V gene, CDR1 is SGHVS and CDR2 is FQNEAQ. The CDR3 runs 17 residues. Germline trimming cut 5 bases from V and 6 bases from J; bases unmatched to any gene: 13. The complete variable domain, with remaining parts taken from reference TRBV7-8 and TRBJ2-1, reads GAGVSQSPRYKVAKRGQDVALRCDPISGHVSLFWYQQALGQGPEFLTYFQNEAQLDKSGLPSDRFFAERPEGSVSTLKIQRTQQEDSAVYLCASSPSAGGPLVNEQFFGPGTRLTVL.

The chain is built from TRBV5-4 and TRBJ2-7; 8 nucleotides line up with TRBD2. Trimming took 4 bases from V and 4 from J; bases not matched to a gene: 7. The CDR3 covers 14 residues. Looked up from germline, CDR1 is SGHNT and CDR2 is YYREEE (reference sequence). CDR3 in DNA: TGTGCCAGCAGCACCGGGACTAGGGGGTACGAGCAGTACTTC. This translates into CASSTGTRGYEQYF.

This clonotype was seen only a few times. This chain uses TRBV12-3 or TRBV12-4 with TRBJ2-1, with D hard to call. V was shortened by 5 bases and J by 8 bases, with 10 bases between the two germline ends. The length of the CDR3 is 12 residues. This CDR3 reads CASSPHGDEQFF. The CDR3 DNA follows: TGTGCCAGCAGTCCACATGGCGATGAGCAGTTCTTC.

This clonotype occurred a few times. This sequence joins TRBV3-1 and TRBJ2-7; D is uncertain. The CDR3 has 14 amino acids. Germline V CDR1 and CDR2: LGHDT, YNNKEL (reference sequence). Trimming cost V 1 base and J 3 bases, with 10 bases left between them. The CDR3 region has the DNA TGTGCCAGCAGCCAAGGCGTTGGGCACTACGAGCAGTACTTC. Translation gives CASSQGVGHYEQYF.

This clonotype has just a few counts. The V call is TRBV12-3 or TRBV12-4, the J call TRBJ2-4, with 9 bases that match TRBD1. V lost 3 bases and J lost 1; bases outside the gene matches: 4. This CDR3 contains 16 residues. CDR3 loop: CASSLGQGMAKNIQYF. The CDR3 bases are TGTGCCAGCAGTTTGGGACAGGGTATGGCCAAAAACATTCAGTACTTC.

The chain uses TRBV5-1 and TRBJ2-5; D gene unclear. Germline lookup yields CDR1 SGHRS and CDR2 YFSETQ. This CDR3 region has 13 residues. Trimming pared 3 bases from V and 2 bases from J, leaving 8 bases between. The CDR3 loop is CASSYGQQETQYF. The CDR3, as DNA: TGCGCCAGCAGCTACGGGCAGCAAGAGACCCAGTACTTC.

There are many counts of this clonotype. V usage is TRBV10-3 and J usage is TRBJ1-1; no firm D call. Germline V gene data show CDR1 as ENHRY and CDR2 as SYGVKD. Trimming removed 11 bases at V and 2 bases at J, with 12 bases between. The CDR3 spans 12 residues. CDR3 region: CASRTGNTEAFF. DNA of the CDR3: TGTGCCTCCAGGACGGGCAACACTGAAGCTTTCTTT.

Ten or more counts support this clonotype. V gene TRBV19 combines with J gene TRBJ1-5, with TRBD1 matching 9 bases. The CDR3 has 14 residues. Germline lookup yields CDR1 LNHDA and CDR2 SQIVND (reference sequence). V was pared by 7 bases and J by 1 base, with 2 bases of the junction left unmatched. CDR3 DNA sequence: TGTGCCAGTACCGGGACAGGGAGCAATCAGCCCCAGCATTTT. Encoded protein: CASTGTGSNQPQHF.

The chain links TRBV7-9 to TRBJ2-3; D may be TRBD1 or TRBD2 (6 bases each). V was cut by 3 bases and J by 1 base, with 11 bases left in between. This CDR3 spans 15 amino acids. Germline V gene sequence: CDR1 SEHNR, CDR2 FQNEAQ (reference sequence). CDR3 sequence: CASSFLRGGTDTQYF. CDR3 bases: TGTGCCAGCAGCTTTCTGAGGGGGGGCACAGATACGCAGTATTTT. The full variable domain, rest sourced from reference TRBV7-9 and TRBJ2-3, is DTGVSQNPRHKITKRGQNVTFRCDPISEHNRLYWYRQTLGQGPEFLTYFQNEAQLEKSRLLSDRFSAERPKGSFSTLEIQRTEQGDSAMYLCASSFLRGGTDTQYFGPGTRLTVL.

This clonotype turned up a few times. The chain recombines TRBV9 with TRBJ2-7; 7 bases line up with TRBD1. From germline, CDR1 is SGDLS and CDR2 YYNGEE. The CDR3 covers 16 residues. The V and J ends lost 4 bases and 1 base, in that order; junction bases with no gene match: 11. CDR3 coding DNA: TGTGCCAGCAGCCCAGGGGGAGCCAAGAGGTCCTACGAGCAGTACTTC. Residues: CASSPGGAKRSYEQYF.

This clonotype was recorded at least ten times. This rearrangement joins TRBV6-2 or TRBV6-3 to TRBJ2-7; tentatively, D is TRBD1 (6 bases). The CDR3 has 14 residues. Germline V gives CDR1 MNHEY, CDR2 SVGEGT. V dropped 4 bases and J dropped 7 bases, with 17 bases sitting between them. The CDR3 here is CASSSYRESREQYF. The DNA for the CDR3 is TGTGCCAGCAGTTCTTACAGGGAGTCTCGGGAGCAGTACTTC.

This clonotype occurred many times. The rearrangement links TRBV12-5 to TRBJ1-5; 7 bases match TRBD1. CDR1 and CDR2 (germline): LGHNT, FRNRAP. The CDR3 runs to 17 residues. V lost 0 bases and J lost 3; bases outside the gene matches: 8. The CDR3 nucleotides read TGTGCTAGTGGTTTGGTGATTATGGGACAGTTCAATCAGCCCCAGCATTTT. It is translated as CASGLVIMGQFNQPQHF.

This clonotype was found many times. V usage is TRBV12-3 or TRBV12-4 and J usage is TRBJ1-5, with a tentative D call TRBD1 (5 bases). The V gene lost 3 bases and the J gene lost 7 bases, with 13 bases spanning the gap. CDR3 length equals 14 residues. The CDR3 spells CASSFNGGGQPQHF. CDR3 nucleotides: TGTGCCAGCAGTTTCAACGGGGGGGGACAGCCCCAGCATTTT.

This clonotype turned up a few times. The J gene is TRBJ1-5, the V gene TRBV30, with D perhaps matching TRBD1 (5 bases). Germline lookup yields CDR1 GTSNPN and CDR2 SVGIG (reference sequence). This CDR3 is 12 amino acids long. The V end lost 6 bases, the J end lost 3 bases, and 9 bases lay between the germline ends. The DNA for the CDR3 is TGTGCCTGCGGACACAACAATCAGCCCCAGCATTTT. Translated, it gives CACGHNNQPQHF. Complete variable domain (other parts from reference TRBV30 and TRBJ1-5): SQTIHQWPATLVQPVGSPLSLECTVEGTSNPNLYWYRQAAGRGLQLLFYSVGIGQISSEVPQNLSASRPQDRQFILSSKKLLLSDSGFYLCACGHNNQPQHFGDGTRLSIL.

This clonotype has a handful of counts. J is TRBJ2-1 and V is TRBV11-2; no clear D. The ends were cut back, 5 bases at V and 0 bases at J, with 11 bases in the middle. Germline V gene sequence: CDR1 SGHAT, CDR2 FQNNGV. The CDR3 covers 15 residues. CDR3 nucleotides: TGTGCCAGCAGCACGGGTTTTAGCTCCTACAATGAGCAGTTCTTC. As protein: CASSTGFSSYNEQFF. The full variable domain, completed using reference TRBV11-2 and TRBJ2-1, is EAGVAQSPRYKIIEKRQSVAFWCNPISGHATLYWYQQILGQGPKLLIQFQNNGVVDDSQLPKDRFSAERLKGVDSTLKIQPAKLEDSAVYLCASSTGFSSYNEQFFGPGTRLTVL.

This clonotype was seen ten or more times. The V gene is TRBV27, the J gene TRBJ1-1; no definite D call. Deletions cut 1 base from V and 4 bases from J, with 10 bases between. The CDR3 contains 14 residues. Germline assignment: CDR1 MNHEY and CDR2 SMNVEV (reference sequence). CDR3 bases: TGTGCCAGCAGTTTATACGGCGACTTCACTGAAGCTTTCTTT. Translating it yields CASSLYGDFTEAFF.

This clonotype appeared once. The chain employs TRBV6-1 and TRBJ2-3; the D gene is possibly TRBD2 (6 bases). The CDR3 contains 18 residues. In germline, CDR1 is MNHNS, CDR2 SASEGT. The ends were cut back, 0 bases at V and 4 bases at J, with 20 bases in the middle. CDR3 sequence: CASSEAPIRRDRPDTQYF. CDR3 sequence (DNA): TGTGCCAGCAGTGAAGCCCCCATCCGGAGGGATCGTCCAGATACGCAGTATTTT.

In this sample, this clonotype turned up a few times. The chain is built from TRBV20-1 and TRBJ1-1; unclear D gene. Trimming shortened V by 1 base and J by 5 bases, and 8 bases separated the two germline ends. CDR1 and CDR2 from the germline V gene are DFQATT and SNEGSKA (reference sequence). The CDR3 is 12 residues long. Written as DNA, the CDR3 is TGCAGTGCTAGAGGGCCGCGGACTGAAGCTTTCTTT. It translates to CSARGPRTEAFF.

The J gene is TRBJ2-5, the V gene TRBV9; possibly TRBD2 for D (5 bases). The germline V gene encodes CDR1 SGDLS and CDR2 YYNGEE. V dropped 7 bases and J dropped 5 bases, with 21 bases sitting between them. This CDR3 has 15 residues. For the CDR3, the DNA is TGTGCCAGCGGACCTGCCGGGGAGCCGGGTGAGACCCAGTACTTC. Its translation is CASGPAGEPGETQYF. The complete variable domain, with remaining parts taken from reference TRBV9 and TRBJ2-5, reads DSGVTQTPKHLITATGQRVTLRCSPRSGDLSVYWYQQSLDQGLQFLIQYYNGEERAKGNILERFSAQQFPDLHSELNLSSLELGDSALYFCASGPAGEPGETQYFGPGTRLLVL.

Worth noting for this clonotype: An end of the junction differs from the germline gene, which may be a read error. The rearrangement uses TRBV9 and TRBJ1-2, with D tentatively TRBD1 (6 bases). The CDR3 loop spans 16 amino acids. Germline V lookup: CDR1 SGDLS, CDR2 YYNGEE. This chain's CDR3 is CTSSGGPPGGLPPDTF. CDR3 bases: TGTACCAGCAGCGGAGGTCCCCCCGGGGGGCTCCCTCCTGACACCTTC.

The rearrangement joins TRBV7-9 to TRBJ1-2; 7 bases match TRBD1. V was clipped by 5 bases and J by 3 bases; unmatched bases: 6. Germline values: CDR1 SEHNR, CDR2 FQNEAQ (reference sequence). The CDR3 sequence is 14 residues long. CDR3 bases: TGTGCCAGCAGCGCGTTCACAGGGGACTATGGCTACACCTTC. It translates to CASSAFTGDYGYTF. The full variable domain, its missing parts supplied by reference TRBV7-9 and TRBJ1-2, is DTGVSQNPRHKITKRGQNVTFRCDPISEHNRLYWYRQTLGQGPEFLTYFQNEAQLEKSRLLSDRFSAERPKGSFSTLEIQRTEQGDSAMYLCASSAFTGDYGYTFGSGTRLTVV.

This clonotype has a handful of counts. The gene calls are TRBV19 and TRBJ1-5; TRBD1 agrees at 7 bases. V was pared by 6 bases and J by 1 base, with 6 bases of the junction left unmatched. CDR1 and CDR2 from the germline V gene are LNHDA and SQIVND (reference sequence). The CDR3 runs to 15 residues. The CDR3 nucleotides read TGTGCCAGTAGGACCTCAGGGGGAAGCAATCAGCCCCAGCATTTT. Encoded protein: CASRTSGGSNQPQHF. Combining the CDR3 with reference TRBV19 and TRBJ1-5 gives the whole variable domain DGGITQSPKYLFRKEGQNVTLSCEQNLNHDAMYWYRQDPGQGLRLIYYSQIVNDFQKGDIAEGYSVSREKKESFPLTVTSAQKNPTAFYLCASRTSGGSNQPQHFGDGTRLSIL.

The rearrangement joins TRBV6-2 or TRBV6-3 to TRBJ1-2; 9 nucleotides align to TRBD1. The CDR3 consists of 18 residues. The V gene end was trimmed by 6 bases and the J gene end by 3 bases; junction bases not matched to a gene: 17. The germline gives CDR1 MNHEY, CDR2 SVGEGT. Written as DNA, the CDR3 is TGTGCCAGCAGCTCCCCCGGGACAGGGATCGTTATGGACTATGGCTACACCTTC. This gives the protein CASSSPGTGIVMDYGYTF.

This clonotype was recorded at least ten times. The chain links TRBV6-6 to TRBJ2-2, with D perhaps given as TRBD1 or TRBD2 (5 bases each). V was clipped by 0 bases and J by 1 base, with 9 bases between them. This CDR3 region has 16 residues. Germline assignment: CDR1 MNHNY and CDR2 SVGAGI (reference sequence). CDR3: CASSYSWGMNTGELFF. CDR3 coding DNA: TGTGCCAGCAGTTACTCGTGGGGGATGAACACCGGGGAGCTGTTTTTT.